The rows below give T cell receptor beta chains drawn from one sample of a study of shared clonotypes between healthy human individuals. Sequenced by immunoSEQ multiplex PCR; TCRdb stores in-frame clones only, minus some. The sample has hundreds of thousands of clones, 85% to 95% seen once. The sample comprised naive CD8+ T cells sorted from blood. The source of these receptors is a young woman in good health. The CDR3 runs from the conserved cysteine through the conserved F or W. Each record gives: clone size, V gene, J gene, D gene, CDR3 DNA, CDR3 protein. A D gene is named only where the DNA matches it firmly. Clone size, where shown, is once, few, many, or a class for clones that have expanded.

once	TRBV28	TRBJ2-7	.	TGTGCCAGCAGTCCAGGGTCTTCGTACGAGCAGTACTTC	CASSPGSSYEQYF
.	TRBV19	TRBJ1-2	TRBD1	TGTGCCAGTAGTTACGGACAGGGGCTCGACTATGGCTACACCTTC	CASSYGQGLDYGYTF
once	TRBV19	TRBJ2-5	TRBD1	TGTGCCAGTAGTACCGGGACAGGGACTGGGGAGACCCAGTACTTC	CASSTGTGTGETQYF
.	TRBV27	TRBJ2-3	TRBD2	TGTGCCAGCAGTCGGGTAGAAGGACTAGTTGATACGACAGATACGCAGTATTTT	CASSRVEGLVDTTDTQYF
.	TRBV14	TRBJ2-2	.	TGTGCCAGCAGCCAAGTAGGTCTCGGCACCGGGGAGCTGTTTTTT	CASSQVGLGTGELFF
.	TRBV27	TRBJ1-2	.	TGTGCCAGCAGTTTATCTGACAGATATGGCTACACCTTC	CASSLSDRYGYTF
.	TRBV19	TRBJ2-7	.	TGTGCCAGTAGTATAGGAGGGGGATCCTACGAGCAGTACTTC	CASSIGGGSYEQYF
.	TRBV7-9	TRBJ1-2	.	TGTGCCAGCAGCCCGGCAGCAAATTTCTATGGCTACACCTTC	CASSPAANFYGYTF
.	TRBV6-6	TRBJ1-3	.	TGTGCCAGCAGTTACTCGCCCTCCTCTGGAAACACCATATATTTT	CASSYSPSSGNTIYF
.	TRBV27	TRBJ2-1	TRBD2	TGTGCCAGCAGAATAGCGGGAGGGGACTCCTACAATGAGCAGTTCTTC	CASRIAGGDSYNEQFF
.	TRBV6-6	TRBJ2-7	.	TGTGCCAGCAGTTACGCAGCTAACTACGAGCAGTACTTC	CASSYAANYEQYF
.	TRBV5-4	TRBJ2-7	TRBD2	TGTGCCAGCAGCTTGCCGGGACTAGCCTACGAGCAGTACTTC	CASSLPGLAYEQYF
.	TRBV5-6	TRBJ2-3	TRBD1	TGTGCCAGCAGCCAGGACAGGGGGCCCACAGATACGCAGTATTTT	CASSQDRGPTDTQYF
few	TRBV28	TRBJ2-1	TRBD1	TGTGCCAGCAGCCGACCCGACAGGGACGCTAACAATGAGCAGTTCTTC	CASSRPDRDANNEQFF
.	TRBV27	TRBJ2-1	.	TGTGCCAGCAGTTTATCTCGGGACCCCAATGAGCAGTTCTTC	CASSLSRDPNEQFF
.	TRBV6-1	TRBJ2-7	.	TGTGCCAGCACCTGGTACGAGCAGTACTTC	CASTWYEQYF
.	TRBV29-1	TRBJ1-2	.	TGCAGCGTTGAGGACAATAACTATGGCTACACCTTC	CSVEDNNYGYTF
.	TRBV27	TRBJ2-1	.	TGTGCCAGCAGTTTAGCGGGAAGCTCCTACAATGAGCAGTTCTTC	CASSLAGSSYNEQFF
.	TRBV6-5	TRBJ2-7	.	TGTGCCAGCAGTTACAATACAGTTCCCTACGAGCAGTACTTC	CASSYNTVPYEQYF
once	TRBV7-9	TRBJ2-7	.	TGTGCCAGCAGCTTAGGTCCAGCAGTAAGCTCCTACGAGCAGTACTTC	CASSLGPAVSSYEQYF
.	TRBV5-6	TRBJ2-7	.	TGTGCCAGCAGCAGAAGCGGAAGGTACGAGCAGTACTTC	CASSRSGRYEQYF
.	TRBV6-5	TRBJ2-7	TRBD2	TGTGCCAGCAGTTCGGGACTAGCGAGCTACGAGCAGTACTTC	CASSSGLASYEQYF
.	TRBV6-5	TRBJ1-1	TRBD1	TGTGCCAGCAGTTACGAGGGGGCGGGTGTCGCCACTGAAGCTTTCTTT	CASSYEGAGVATEAFF
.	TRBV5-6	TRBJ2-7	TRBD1	TGTGCCAGCACCGACGGGACAGATAACTACGAGCAGTACTTC	CASTDGTDNYEQYF
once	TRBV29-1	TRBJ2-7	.	TGCAGCGCGAACACGGGAGCCTCCTACGAGCAGTACTTC	CSANTGASYEQYF
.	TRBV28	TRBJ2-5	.	TGTGCCAGCAGTCCCTACACGGGACTGCAAGAGACCCAGTACTTC	CASSPYTGLQETQYF
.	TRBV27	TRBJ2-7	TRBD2	TGTGCCAGCAGTTTAGGGCTAGCGGGAGCCTACGAGCAGTACTTC	CASSLGLAGAYEQYF
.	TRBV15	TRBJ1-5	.	TGTGCCACCAGCAGAGAGGGAAATCAGCCCCAGCATTTT	CATSREGNQPQHF
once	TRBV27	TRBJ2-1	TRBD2	TGTGCCAGCGGATCCGGGACTAGCGGGAGGGCTGAGCAGTTCTTC	CASGSGTSGRAEQFF
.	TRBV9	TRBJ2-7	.	TGTGCCAGCAGCGTAGGTAGCGGAAACTCCTACGAGCAGTACTTC	CASSVGSGNSYEQYF
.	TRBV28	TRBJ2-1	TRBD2	TGTGCCAGCACCCTACTAGCGGGAGTTATCGATGAGCAGTTCTTC	CASTLLAGVIDEQFF
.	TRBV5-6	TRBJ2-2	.	TGTGCCAGCAGCTTGGGCCAGACGAACACCGGGGAGCTGTTTTTT	CASSLGQTNTGELFF
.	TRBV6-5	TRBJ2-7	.	TGTGCCAGCAGTTACTCAACTGGACAGAAGACCTACGAGCAGTACTTC	CASSYSTGQKTYEQYF
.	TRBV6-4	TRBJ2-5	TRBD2	TGTGCCAGCAGTGACACGGCTAGCGGGAGGGAAGAGACCCAGTACTTC	CASSDTASGREETQYF
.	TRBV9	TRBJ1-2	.	TGTGCCAGCAGCGCACAGGCGTATGGCTACACCTTC	CASSAQAYGYTF
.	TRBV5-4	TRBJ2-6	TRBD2	TGTGCCAGCAGCTTGGTTAGCGGGAGCTCTGGGGCCAACGTCCTGACTTTC	CASSLVSGSSGANVLTF
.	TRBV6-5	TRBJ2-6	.	TGTGCCAGCAGTTACGTGCTTAGTGGGGCCAACGTCCTGACTTTC	CASSYVLSGANVLTF
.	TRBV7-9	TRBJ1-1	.	TGTGCCAGCAGCTCATGGGGCAAGAAAATGAACACTGAAGCTTTCTTT	CASSSWGKKMNTEAFF
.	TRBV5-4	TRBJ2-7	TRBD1	TGTGCCACCACTACAGGGGGAATTTCCTACGAGCAGTACTTC	CATTTGGISYEQYF
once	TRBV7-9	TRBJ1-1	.	TGTGCCAGCAGCTTAGTTGTCAGGGTGGGCACTGAAGCTTTCTTT	CASSLVVRVGTEAFF
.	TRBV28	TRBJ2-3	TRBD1	TGTGCCAGCACCGGGACAGTCAAGGGGAAAACAGATACGCAGTATTTT	CASTGTVKGKTDTQYF
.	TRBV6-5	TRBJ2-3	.	TGTGCCAGCAGTAATGTGGGAGGCGGGGATACGCAGTATTTT	CASSNVGGGDTQYF
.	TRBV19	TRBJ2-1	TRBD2	TGTGCCAGTAGTACGGGACTAGCATCCTACAATGAGCAGTTCTTC	CASSTGLASYNEQFF
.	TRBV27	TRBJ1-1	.	TGTGCCAGCAGTTTATATGCAGGGCAGGGGACTGAAGCTTTCTTT	CASSLYAGQGTEAFF
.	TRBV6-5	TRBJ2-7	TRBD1	TGTGCCAGCAGTTACTCGATAGGGGACAGGGTGAACGAGCAGTACTTC	CASSYSIGDRVNEQYF
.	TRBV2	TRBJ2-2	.	TGTGCCAGCAGTTTGACTTTCGCGAACACCGGGGAGCTGTTTTTT	CASSLTFANTGELFF
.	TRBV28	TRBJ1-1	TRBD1	TGTGCCAGCAGATACCCGGGACAGTTGAACACTGAAGCTTTCTTT	CASRYPGQLNTEAFF
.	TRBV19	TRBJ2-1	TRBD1	TGTGCCAGTAGTATAGATAAGGGACAGGGCAGTAATGAGCAGTTCTTC	CASSIDKGQGSNEQFF
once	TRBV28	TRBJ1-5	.	TGTGCCAGCAGTTTATATAATCAGCCCCAGCATTTT	CASSLYNQPQHF
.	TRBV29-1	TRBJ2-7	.	TGCAGCGTTGAACGACCCGGGTACGAGCAGTACTTC	CSVERPGYEQYF
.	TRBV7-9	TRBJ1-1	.	TGTGCCAGCAGCTATGCGGACTACCAAGCTTTCTTT	CASSYADYQAFF
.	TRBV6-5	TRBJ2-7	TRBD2	TGTGCCAGCAGTTACGGGGAGGGGTCCTACGAGCAGTACTTC	CASSYGEGSYEQYF